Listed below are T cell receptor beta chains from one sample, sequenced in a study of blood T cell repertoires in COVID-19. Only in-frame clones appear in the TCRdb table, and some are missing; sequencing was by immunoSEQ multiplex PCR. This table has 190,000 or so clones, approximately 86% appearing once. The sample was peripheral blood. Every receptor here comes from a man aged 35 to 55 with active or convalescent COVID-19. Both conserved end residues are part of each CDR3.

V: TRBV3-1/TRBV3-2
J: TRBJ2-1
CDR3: CASSQIGSFGDNEQFF

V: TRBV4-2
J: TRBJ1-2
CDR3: CASSQGPGQEGYGYTF

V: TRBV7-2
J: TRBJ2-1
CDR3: CASSFLAGQQFF

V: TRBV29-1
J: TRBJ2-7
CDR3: CSVDEDRGFGDHEQYF

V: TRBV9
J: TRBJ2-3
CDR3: CASSVGAGTDTQYF

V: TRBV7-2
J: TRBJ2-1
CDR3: CASSSAGTGVYNEQFF

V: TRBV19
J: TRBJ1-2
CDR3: CASSARQGIGYTF

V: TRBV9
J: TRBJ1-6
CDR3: CASSPRDSVLSYNSPLHF

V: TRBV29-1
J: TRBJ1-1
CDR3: CSVGQAVTEAFF

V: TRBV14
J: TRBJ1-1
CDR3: CASSWGLRNTEAFF

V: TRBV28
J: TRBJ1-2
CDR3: CASSLRAGGYTF

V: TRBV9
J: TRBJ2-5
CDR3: CASSPEGGGPGETQYF

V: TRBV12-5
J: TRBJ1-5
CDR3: CASGLGGTGRQPQHF

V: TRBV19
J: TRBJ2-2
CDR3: CASINSGTGGRELFF

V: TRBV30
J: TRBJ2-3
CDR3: CAWSVGAGGSTDTQYF

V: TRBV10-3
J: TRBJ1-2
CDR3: CAISEPAGRNNYGYTF

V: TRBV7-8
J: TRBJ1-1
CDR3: CASSAGQHTEAFF

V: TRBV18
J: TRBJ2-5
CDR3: CASSPPSGQETQYF

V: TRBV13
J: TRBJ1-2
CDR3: CASSITLGTAMYGYTF

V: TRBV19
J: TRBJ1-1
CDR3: CASSQGAWGTEAFF

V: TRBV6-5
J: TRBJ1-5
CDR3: CASSYLPGGHQPQHF

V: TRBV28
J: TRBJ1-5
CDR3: CASSSPTGTYQPQHF

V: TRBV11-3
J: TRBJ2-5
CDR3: CASSLRTSGGAVIETQYF

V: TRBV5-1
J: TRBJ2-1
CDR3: CASSLESGGPREQFF

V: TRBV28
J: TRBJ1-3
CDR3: CASSQGSSGNTIYF

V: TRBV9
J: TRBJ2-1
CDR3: CASSLHPRVEYNEQFF

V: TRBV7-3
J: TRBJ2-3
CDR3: CASSKLGGARTDTQYF

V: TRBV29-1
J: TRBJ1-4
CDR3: CSVEGTGDNEKLFF

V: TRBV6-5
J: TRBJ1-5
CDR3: CASRQGNQPQHF

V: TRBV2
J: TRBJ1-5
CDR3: CASSVGAGLSQPQHF

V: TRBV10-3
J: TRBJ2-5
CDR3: CAISGDQAGDQETQYF